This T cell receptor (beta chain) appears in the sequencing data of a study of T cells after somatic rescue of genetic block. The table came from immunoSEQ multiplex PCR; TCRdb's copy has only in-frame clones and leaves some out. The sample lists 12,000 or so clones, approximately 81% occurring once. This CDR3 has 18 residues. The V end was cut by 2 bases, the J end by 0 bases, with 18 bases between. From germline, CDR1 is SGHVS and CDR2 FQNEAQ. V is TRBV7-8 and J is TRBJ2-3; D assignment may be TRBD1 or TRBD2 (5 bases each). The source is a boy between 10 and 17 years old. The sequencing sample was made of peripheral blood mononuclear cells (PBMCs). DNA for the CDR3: TGTGCCAGCAGCTTATTGGGACGACCAACAGGAAGCACAGATACGCAGTATTTT. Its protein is CASSLLGRPTGSTDTQYF. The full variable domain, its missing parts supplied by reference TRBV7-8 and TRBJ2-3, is GAGVSQSPRYKVAKRGQDVALRCDPISGHVSLFWYQQALGQGPEFLTYFQNEAQLDKSGLPSDRFFAERPEGSVSTLKIQRTQQEDSAVYLCASSLLGRPTGSTDTQYFGPGTRLTVL.